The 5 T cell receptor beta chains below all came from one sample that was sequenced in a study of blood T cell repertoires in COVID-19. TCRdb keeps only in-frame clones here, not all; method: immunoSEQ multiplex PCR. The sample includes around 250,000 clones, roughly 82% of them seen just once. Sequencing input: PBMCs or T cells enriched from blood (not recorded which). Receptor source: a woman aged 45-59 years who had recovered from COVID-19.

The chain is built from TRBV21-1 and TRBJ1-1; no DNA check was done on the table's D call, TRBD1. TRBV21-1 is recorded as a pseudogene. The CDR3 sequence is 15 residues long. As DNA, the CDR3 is TGTGCCAGCAGCAAAGTAGGACATCTCTACACTGAAGCTTTCTTT. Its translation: CASSKVGHLYTEAFF.

This CDR3 reads CASSLGSYGYTF. CDR3 coding DNA: TGTGCCAGCAGCTTGGGGAGCTATGGCTACACCTTC. V usage is TRBV5-6 and J usage is TRBJ1-2, with no clear D. V lost 0 bases and J lost 4, with 4 bases in between. Germline-derived CDR1 and CDR2 are SGHDT and YYEEEE. This CDR3 comprises 12 residues.

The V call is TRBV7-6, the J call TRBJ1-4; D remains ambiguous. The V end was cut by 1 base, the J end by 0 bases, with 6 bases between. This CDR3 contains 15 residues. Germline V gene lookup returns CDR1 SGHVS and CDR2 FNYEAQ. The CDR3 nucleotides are TGTGCCAGCAGCTTAGGGGCCGCAACTAATGAAAAACTGTTTTTT. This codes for CASSLGAATNEKLFF.

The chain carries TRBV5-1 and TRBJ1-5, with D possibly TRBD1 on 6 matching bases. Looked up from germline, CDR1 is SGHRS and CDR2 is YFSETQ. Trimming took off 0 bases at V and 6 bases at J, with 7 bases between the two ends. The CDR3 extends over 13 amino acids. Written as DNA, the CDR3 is TGCGCCAGCAGCTTGGCGACAGGTCAGCCCCAGCATTTT. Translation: CASSLATGQPQHF. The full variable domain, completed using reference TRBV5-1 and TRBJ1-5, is KAGVTQTPRYLIKTRGQQVTLSCSPISGHRSVSWYQQTPGQGLQFLFEYFSETQRNKGNFPGRFSGRQFSNSRSEMNVSTLELGDSALYLCASSLATGQPQHFGDGTRLSIL.

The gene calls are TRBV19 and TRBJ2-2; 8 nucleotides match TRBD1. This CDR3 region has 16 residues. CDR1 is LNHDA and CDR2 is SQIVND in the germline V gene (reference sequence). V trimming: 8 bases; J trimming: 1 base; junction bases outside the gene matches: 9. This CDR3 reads CASSLIGTGNTGELFF. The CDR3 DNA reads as TGTGCCAGTTCGCTGATCGGGACAGGGAACACCGGGGAGCTGTTTTTT.